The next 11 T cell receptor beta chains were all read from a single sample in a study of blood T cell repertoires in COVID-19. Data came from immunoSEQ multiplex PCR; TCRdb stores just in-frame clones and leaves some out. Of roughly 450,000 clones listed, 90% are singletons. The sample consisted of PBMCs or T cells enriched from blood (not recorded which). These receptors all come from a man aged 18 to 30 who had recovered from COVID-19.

The CDR3 nucleotides are TGTGCCAGCCTACAGGGGCTCAATCAGCCCCAGCATTTT. It translates to CASLQGLNQPQHF. The chain has TRBV12-3 or TRBV12-4 and TRBJ1-5; TRBD1 aligns across 7 bases. CDR3 length: 13 amino acids. Trimming took 8 bases from V and 3 from J; bases not matched to a gene: 4.

DNA for the CDR3: TGTGCCAGCAGGACCGGGGGCAATCAGCCCCAGCATTTT. Protein: CASRTGGNQPQHF. This rearrangement joins TRBV28 to TRBJ1-5; D not certain. CDR3 length: 13 amino acids. Germline V gene sequence: CDR1 MDHEN, CDR2 SYDVKM. V was clipped by 6 bases and J by 2 bases, with 8 bases between them.

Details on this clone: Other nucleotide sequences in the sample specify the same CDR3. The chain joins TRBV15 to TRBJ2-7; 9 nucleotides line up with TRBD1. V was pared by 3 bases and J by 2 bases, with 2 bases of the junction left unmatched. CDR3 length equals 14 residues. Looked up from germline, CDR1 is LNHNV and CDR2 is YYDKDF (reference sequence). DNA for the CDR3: TGTGCCACCAGCAGGGGGACAGGGCCCTACGAGCAGTACTTC. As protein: CATSRGTGPYEQYF.

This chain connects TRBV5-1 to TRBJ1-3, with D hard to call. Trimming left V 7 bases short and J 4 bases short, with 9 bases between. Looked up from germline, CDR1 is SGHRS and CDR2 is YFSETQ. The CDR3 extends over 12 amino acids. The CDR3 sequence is CASSIEGNTIYF. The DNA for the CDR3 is TGCGCCAGCTCAATAGAGGGAAACACCATATATTTT.

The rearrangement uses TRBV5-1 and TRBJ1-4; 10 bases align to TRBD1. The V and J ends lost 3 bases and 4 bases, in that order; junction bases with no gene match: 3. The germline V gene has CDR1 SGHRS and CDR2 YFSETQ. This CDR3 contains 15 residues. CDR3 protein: CASSSGTGDNEKLFF. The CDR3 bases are TGCGCCAGCAGCTCTGGGACAGGGGATAATGAAAAACTGTTTTTT.

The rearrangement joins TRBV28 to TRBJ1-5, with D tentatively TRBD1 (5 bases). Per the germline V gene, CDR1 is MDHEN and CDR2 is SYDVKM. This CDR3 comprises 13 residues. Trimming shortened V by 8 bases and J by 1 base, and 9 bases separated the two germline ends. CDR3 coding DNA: TGTGCCAGCGTCAGACAGAGCAATCAGCCCCAGCATTTT. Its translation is CASVRQSNQPQHF.

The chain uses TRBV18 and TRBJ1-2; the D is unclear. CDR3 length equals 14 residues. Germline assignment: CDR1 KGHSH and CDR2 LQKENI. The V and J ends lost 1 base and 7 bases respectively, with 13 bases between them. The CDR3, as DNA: TGTGCCAGCTCACCACTCGAGCGGACGGGTGGCTACACCTTC. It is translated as CASSPLERTGGYTF.

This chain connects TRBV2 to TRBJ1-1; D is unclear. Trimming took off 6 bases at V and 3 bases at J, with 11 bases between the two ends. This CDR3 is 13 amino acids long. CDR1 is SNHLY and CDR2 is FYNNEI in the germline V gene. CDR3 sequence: CASRPGIDTEAFF. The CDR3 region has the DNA TGTGCCAGCAGGCCGGGGATTGACACTGAAGCTTTCTTT.

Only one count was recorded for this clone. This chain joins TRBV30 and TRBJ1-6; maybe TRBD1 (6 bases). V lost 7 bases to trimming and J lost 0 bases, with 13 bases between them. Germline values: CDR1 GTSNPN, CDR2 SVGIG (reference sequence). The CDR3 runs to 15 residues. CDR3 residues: CASRTASSYNSPLHF. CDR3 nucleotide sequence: TGTGCCTCTAGGACAGCGAGCTCCTATAATTCACCCCTCCACTTT. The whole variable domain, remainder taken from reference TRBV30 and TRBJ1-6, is SQTIHQWPATLVQPVGSPLSLECTVEGTSNPNLYWYRQAAGRGLQLLFYSVGIGQISSEVPQNLSASRPQDRQFILSSKKLLLSDSGFYLCASRTASSYNSPLHFGNGTRLTVT.

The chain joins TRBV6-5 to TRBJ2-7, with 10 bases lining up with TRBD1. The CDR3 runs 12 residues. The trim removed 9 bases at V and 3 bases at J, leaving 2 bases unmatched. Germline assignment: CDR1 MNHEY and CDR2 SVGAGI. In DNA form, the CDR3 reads TGTGCCAGTCGGACAGGGGGCTACGAGCAGTACTTC. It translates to CASRTGGYEQYF.

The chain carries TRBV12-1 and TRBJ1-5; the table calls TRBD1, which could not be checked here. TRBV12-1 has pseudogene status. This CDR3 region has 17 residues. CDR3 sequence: CASSSDRGKRGNQPQHF. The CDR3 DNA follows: TGTGCCAGCAGCTCAGACAGGGGCAAAAGGGGCAATCAGCCCCAGCATTTT.